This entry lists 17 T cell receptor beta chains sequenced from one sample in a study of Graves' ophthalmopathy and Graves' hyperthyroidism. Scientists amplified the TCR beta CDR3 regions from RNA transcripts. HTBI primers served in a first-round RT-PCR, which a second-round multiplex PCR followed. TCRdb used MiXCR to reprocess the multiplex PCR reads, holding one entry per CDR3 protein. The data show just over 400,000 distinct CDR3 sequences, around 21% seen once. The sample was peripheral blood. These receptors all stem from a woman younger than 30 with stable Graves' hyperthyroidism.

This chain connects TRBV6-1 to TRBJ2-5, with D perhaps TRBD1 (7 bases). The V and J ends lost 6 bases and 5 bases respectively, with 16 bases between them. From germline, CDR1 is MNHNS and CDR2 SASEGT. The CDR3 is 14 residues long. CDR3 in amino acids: CASSWTTGRETQYF. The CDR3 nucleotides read TGTGCCAGCAGCTGGACGACAGGGAGGGAGACCCAGTACTTC.

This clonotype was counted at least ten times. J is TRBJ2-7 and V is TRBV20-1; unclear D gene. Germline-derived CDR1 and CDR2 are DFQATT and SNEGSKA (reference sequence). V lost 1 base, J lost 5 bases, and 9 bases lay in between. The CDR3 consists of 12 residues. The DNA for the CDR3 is TGCAGTGCTAGAGGTGGAGTACACGAGCAGTACTTC. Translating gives CSARGGVHEQYF.

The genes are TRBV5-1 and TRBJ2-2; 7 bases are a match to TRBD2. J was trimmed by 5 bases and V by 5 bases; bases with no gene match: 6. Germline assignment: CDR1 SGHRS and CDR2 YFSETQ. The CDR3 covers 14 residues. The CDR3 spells CASRAGPGTGELFF. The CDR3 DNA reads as TGCGCCAGCAGAGCGGGGCCTGGGACCGGGGAGCTGTTTTTT.

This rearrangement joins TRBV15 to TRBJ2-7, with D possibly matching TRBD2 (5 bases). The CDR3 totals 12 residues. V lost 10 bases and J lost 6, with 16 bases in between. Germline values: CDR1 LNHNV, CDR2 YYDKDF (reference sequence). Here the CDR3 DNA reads TGTGCCAGCAGTTTAAGCGGTAGCGAGCAGTACTTC. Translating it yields CASSLSGSEQYF.

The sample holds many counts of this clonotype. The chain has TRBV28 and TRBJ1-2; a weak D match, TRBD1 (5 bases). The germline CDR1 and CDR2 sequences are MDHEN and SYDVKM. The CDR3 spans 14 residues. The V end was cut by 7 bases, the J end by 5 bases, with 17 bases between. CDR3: CASTPPGTSYGYTF. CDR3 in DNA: TGTGCCAGCACCCCTCCCGGGACGTCGTATGGCTACACCTTC.

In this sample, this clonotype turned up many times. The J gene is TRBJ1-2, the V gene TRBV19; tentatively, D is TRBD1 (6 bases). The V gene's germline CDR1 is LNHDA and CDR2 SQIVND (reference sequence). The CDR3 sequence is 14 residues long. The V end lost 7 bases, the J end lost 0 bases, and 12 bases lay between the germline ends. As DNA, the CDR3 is TGTGCCAGTAACAGGGACTATGCTAACTATGGCTACACCTTC. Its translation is CASNRDYANYGYTF.

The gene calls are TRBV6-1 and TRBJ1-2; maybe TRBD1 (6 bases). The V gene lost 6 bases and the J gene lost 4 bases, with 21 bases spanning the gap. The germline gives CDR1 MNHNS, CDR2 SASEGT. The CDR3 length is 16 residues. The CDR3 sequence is CASSGVGAGPSYGYTF. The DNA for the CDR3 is TGTGCCAGCAGCGGCGTGGGGGCCGGACCTTCCTATGGCTACACCTTC.

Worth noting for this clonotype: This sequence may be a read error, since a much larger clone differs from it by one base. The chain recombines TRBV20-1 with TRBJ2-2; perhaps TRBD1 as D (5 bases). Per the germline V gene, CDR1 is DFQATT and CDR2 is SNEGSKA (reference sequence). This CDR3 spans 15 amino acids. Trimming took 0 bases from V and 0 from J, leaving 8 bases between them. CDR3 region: CSARDRDPNTGELFF. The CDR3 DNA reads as TGCAGTGCTAGAGACAGGGATCCGAACACCGGGGAGCTGTTTTTT.

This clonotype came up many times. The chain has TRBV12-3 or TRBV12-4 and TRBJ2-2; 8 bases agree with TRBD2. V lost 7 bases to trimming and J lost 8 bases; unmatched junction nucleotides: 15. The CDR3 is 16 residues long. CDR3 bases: TGTGCCAGCACCGACGGTAGCGGGATAAATTTAGGGGAGCTGTTTTTT. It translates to CASTDGSGINLGELFF.

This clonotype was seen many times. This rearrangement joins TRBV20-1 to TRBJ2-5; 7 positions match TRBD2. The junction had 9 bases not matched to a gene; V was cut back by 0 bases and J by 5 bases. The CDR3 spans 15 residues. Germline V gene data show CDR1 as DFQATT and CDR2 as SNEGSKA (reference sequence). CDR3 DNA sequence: TGCAGTGCTAGAGACGGGGGAGGGCCAGGGGAGACCCAGTACTTC. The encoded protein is CSARDGGGPGETQYF.

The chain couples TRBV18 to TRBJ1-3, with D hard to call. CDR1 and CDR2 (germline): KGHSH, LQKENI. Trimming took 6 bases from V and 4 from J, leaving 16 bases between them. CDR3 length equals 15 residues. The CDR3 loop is CASSEAYLLGNTIYF. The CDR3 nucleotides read TGTGCCAGCTCTGAGGCTTACCTCTTGGGAAACACCATATATTTT.

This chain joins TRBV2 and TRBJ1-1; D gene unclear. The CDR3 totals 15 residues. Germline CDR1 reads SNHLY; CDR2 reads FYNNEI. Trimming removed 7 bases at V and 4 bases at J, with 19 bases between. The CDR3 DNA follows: TGTGCCAGCAATAAGGGTCGAGAGGGCGGCACTGAAGCTTTCTTT. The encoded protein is CASNKGREGGTEAFF.

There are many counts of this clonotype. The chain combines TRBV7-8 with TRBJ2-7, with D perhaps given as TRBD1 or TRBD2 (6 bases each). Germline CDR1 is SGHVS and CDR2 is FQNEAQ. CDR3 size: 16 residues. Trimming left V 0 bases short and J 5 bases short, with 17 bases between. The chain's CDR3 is CASSLALWGASDEQYF. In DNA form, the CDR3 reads TGTGCCAGCAGCTTAGCGCTATGGGGGGCGTCTGACGAGCAGTACTTC.

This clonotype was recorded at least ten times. The DNA for the CDR3 is TGCAGTGTAACAGGAGATCCCTATGGCTACACCTTC. Its protein product is CSVTGDPYGYTF. The chain links TRBV20-1 to TRBJ1-2; D perhaps matches TRBD1 (5 bases). This CDR3 is built from 12 residues. CDR1 DFQATT and CDR2 SNEGSKA come from the germline V gene (reference sequence). Deletions cut 7 bases from V and 4 bases from J, with 13 bases between.

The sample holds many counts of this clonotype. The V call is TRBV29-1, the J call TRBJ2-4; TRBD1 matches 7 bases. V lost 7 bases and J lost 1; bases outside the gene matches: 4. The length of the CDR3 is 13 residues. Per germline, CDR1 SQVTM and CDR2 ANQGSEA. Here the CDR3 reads CSGRQGAKNIQYF. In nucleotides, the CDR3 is TGCAGCGGCAGACAGGGTGCCAAAAACATTCAGTACTTC.

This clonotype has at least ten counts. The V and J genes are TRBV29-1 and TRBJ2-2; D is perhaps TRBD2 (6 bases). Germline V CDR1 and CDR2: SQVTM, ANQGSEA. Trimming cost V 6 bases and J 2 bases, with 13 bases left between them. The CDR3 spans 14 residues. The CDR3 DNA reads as TGCAGCGTCCGAACCGGGACTAACACCGGGGAGCTGTTTTTT. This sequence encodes CSVRTGTNTGELFF.

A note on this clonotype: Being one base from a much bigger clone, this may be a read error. DNA for the CDR3: TGCAGCGTTAGAGCGGGAGGTAAAGGGACCCAGTACTTC. Its protein product is CSVRAGGKGTQYF. This sequence joins TRBV29-1 and TRBJ2-5; 9 bases match TRBD2. The CDR3 runs to 13 residues. V trimming: 5 bases; J trimming: 7 bases; junction bases outside the gene matches: 8. CDR1 and CDR2 from the germline V gene are SQVTM and ANQGSEA.